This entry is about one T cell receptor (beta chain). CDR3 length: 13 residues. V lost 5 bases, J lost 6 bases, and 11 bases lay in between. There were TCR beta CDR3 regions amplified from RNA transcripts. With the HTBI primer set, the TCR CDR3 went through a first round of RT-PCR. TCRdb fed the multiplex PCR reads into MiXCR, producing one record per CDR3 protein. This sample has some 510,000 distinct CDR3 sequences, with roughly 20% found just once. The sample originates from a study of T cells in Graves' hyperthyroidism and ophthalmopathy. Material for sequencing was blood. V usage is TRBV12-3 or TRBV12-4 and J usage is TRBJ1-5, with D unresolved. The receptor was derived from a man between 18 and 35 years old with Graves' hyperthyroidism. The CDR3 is CASSPGGIQPQHF. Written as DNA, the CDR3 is TGTGCCAGCAGTCCCGGAGGGATTCAGCCCCAGCATTTT.